This TCR beta chain came from a study of blood T cell repertoires in COVID-19. Only in-frame clones appear in the TCRdb table, and some are missing; sequencing was by immunoSEQ multiplex PCR. The sample includes around 300,000 clones, roughly nine tenths seen only once; the top ten take approximately 2.5%. Looked up from germline, CDR1 is SGHRS and CDR2 is YFSETQ. V was shortened by 6 bases and J by 0 bases, with 9 bases between the two germline ends. The CDR3 is made up of 13 amino acids. The sequence derives from a woman younger than 30 who had recovered from COVID-19. The V and J genes are TRBV5-1 and TRBJ1-2; the D gene is possibly TRBD1 (5 bases). The sample consisted of PBMCs or T cells enriched from blood (not recorded which). CDR3 in amino acids: CASTATANYGYTF. CDR3 bases: TGCGCCAGCACCGCGACAGCTAACTATGGCTACACCTTC.